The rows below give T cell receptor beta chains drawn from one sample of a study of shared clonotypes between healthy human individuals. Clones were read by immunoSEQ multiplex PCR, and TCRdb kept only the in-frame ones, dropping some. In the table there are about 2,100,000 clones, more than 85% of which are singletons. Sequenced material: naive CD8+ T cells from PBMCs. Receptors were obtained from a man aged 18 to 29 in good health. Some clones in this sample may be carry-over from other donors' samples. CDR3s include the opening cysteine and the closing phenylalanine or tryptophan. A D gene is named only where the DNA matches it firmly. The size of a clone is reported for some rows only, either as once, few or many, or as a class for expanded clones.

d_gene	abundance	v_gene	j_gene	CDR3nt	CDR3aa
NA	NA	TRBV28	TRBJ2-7	TGTGCCAGCAGCCCTAAGGCAGGGCTTTCCGAGCAGTACTTC	CASSPKAGLSEQYF
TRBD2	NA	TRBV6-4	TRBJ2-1	TGTGCCAGCAGTGCCGGTAAGGGACTAGCGGGAGTGTTGCAAAATGAGCAGTTCTTC	CASSAGKGLAGVLQNEQFF
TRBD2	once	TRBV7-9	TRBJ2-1	TGTGCCAGCAGCTTCGCCGGGACTAGATATGAGCAGTTCTTC	CASSFAGTRYEQFF
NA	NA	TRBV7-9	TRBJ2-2	TGTGCCAGCAGCTTACCGAACGGGCACACCGGGGAGCTGTTTTTT	CASSLPNGHTGELFF
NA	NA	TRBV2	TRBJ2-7	TGTGCCAGTAGGGGGGACTGGTACGAGCAGTACTTC	CASRGDWYEQYF
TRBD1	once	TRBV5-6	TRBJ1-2	TGTGCCAGCAGCCTACAGGGGTCCTATGGCTACACCTTC	CASSLQGSYGYTF
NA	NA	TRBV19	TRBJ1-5	TGTGCCAGTAGTGGCCGACAGGGCAATCAGCCCCAGCATTTT	CASSGRQGNQPQHF
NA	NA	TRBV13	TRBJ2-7	TGTGCCAGCAGCTTAGGCAGGCAGGGTACATACGAGCAGTACTTC	CASSLGRQGTYEQYF
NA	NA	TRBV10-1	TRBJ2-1	TGCGCCAGCAGTCCCCGGGACTTCTACAATGAGCAGTTCTTC	CASSPRDFYNEQFF
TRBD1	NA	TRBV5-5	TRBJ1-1	TGTGCCAGCAGCTTGCGACAGGGGGCTGAAGCTTTCTTT	CASSLRQGAEAFF
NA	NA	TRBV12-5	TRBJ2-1	TGTGCTAGTGGTCCAGGTAGGCAGGTTAATGAGCAGTTCTTC	CASGPGRQVNEQFF
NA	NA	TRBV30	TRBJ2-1	TGTGCCTGGACAGAGTACAATGAGCAGTTCTTC	CAWTEYNEQFF
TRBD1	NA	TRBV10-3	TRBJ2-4	TGTGCCACAGGACAGGGGTCCAAAAACATTCAGTACTTC	CATGQGSKNIQYF
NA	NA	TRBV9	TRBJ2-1	TGTGCCAGCAGCGCGGGATGGGAGCAGTTCTTC	CASSAGWEQFF
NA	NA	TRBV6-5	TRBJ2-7	TGTGCCAGCAGCCTGGCTGGCTTTGACGAGCAGTACTTC	CASSLAGFDEQYF
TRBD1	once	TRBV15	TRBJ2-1	TGTGCCACCAGCAGGCCGGGACAGGGGAGACTAAATGAGCAGTTCTTC	CATSRPGQGRLNEQFF
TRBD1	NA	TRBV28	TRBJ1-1	TGTGCCAGCAGTTCTTTTGGGTGGACAGGGGGCGTGAGCCCAGCGGCTTTCTTT	CASSSFGWTGGVSPAAFF
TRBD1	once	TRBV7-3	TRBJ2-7	TGTGCCAGCAGCCCCGACAGGGGAGGTCCGTGGCAGTACTTC	CASSPDRGGPWQYF
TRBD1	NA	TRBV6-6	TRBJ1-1	TGTGCCAGCAGTTACGCGGACAGGGGTGAAGCTTTCTTT	CASSYADRGEAFF
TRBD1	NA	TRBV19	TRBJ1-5	TGTGCCAGTAGTATTGGTCGGCTGCGAGGGGGCGGTGGCAATCAGCCCCAGCATTTT	CASSIGRLRGGGGNQPQHF
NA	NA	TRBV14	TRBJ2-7	TGTGCCAGCAGCGAAATTCGGGCGAACGAGCAGTACTTC	CASSEIRANEQYF
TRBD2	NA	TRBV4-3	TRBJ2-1	TGCGCCAGCAGCCCCGGGGAGGGCTATGAGCAGTTCTTC	CASSPGEGYEQFF
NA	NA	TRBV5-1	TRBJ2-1	TGCGCCAGCAGCTCCCCCAGATACAATGAGCAGTTCTTC	CASSSPRYNEQFF
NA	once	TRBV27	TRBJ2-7	TGTGCCAGCAGTTTCTCCGCCGGGGGCTCCTACGAGCAGTACTTC	CASSFSAGGSYEQYF
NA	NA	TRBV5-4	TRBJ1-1	TGTGCCAGCAGCTTGGACGGCTTTGGAGTGAACACTGAAGCTTTCTTT	CASSLDGFGVNTEAFF
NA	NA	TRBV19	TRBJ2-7	TGTGCCAGTCAAGCGGGCGTCTCCTACGAGCAGTACTTC	CASQAGVSYEQYF
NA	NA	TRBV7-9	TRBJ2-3	TGTGCCAGCAGCTTAGCGGGAGTAAGCACAGATACGCAGTATTTT	CASSLAGVSTDTQYF
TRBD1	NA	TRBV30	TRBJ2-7	TGTGCCTGGAGCCCAATAGGACAGGGCTCCTACGAGCAGTACTTC	CAWSPIGQGSYEQYF
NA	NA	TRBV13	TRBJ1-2	TGTGCCAGCAGCGACCGGACATTAGGTAGTGGCTATGGCTACACCTTC	CASSDRTLGSGYGYTF
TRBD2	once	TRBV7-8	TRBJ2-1	TGTGCCAGCAGCAGACGGACTAGCGGGCCGTATGACAATGAGCAGTTCTTC	CASSRRTSGPYDNEQFF
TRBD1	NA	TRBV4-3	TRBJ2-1	TGCGCCAGCAGCCAACTCGCCGGGACAGGGGTCTACAATGAGCAGTTCTTC	CASSQLAGTGVYNEQFF
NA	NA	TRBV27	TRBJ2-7	TGTGCCAGCAGCCTTGGGTCAGGGCACCTCGGGCAGTACTTC	CASSLGSGHLGQYF
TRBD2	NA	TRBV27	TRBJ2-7	TGTGCCAGCAGTTTTCAGGTGGTAGCGGGACGCTATAGCGAGCAGTACTTC	CASSFQVVAGRYSEQYF
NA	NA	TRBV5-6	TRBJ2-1	TGTGCCAGCAGCTCTATGGGGGGTTACAATGAGCAGTTCTTC	CASSSMGGYNEQFF
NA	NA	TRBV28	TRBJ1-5	TGTGCCAGCAGTTCAGACCGGGGGGGGGATAGCAATCAGCCCCAGCATTTT	CASSSDRGGDSNQPQHF
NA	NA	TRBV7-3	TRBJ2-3	TGTGCCAGCAGCCCCACTGGAGGGGGGGATACGCAGTATTTT	CASSPTGGGDTQYF
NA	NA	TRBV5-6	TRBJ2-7	TGTGCCAGCAGCTTGGCCGGCAGTTACTACGAGCAGTACTTC	CASSLAGSYYEQYF
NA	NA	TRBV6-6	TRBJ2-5	TGTGCCAGCAGTTACTCTTCAGGGGTGGTGGAAGAGACCCAGTACTTC	CASSYSSGVVEETQYF
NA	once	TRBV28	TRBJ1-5	TGTGCCAGCACCCCAAACAGGGCCCCGAGGCGGTATCAGCCCCAGCATTTT	CASTPNRAPRRYQPQHF
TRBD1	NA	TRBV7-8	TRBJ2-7	TGTGCCAGCAGCCCCGACAGGGGTTCCTACGAGCAGTACTTC	CASSPDRGSYEQYF
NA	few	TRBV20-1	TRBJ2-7	TGCAGTGCCCCTCAGGCCTACGAGCAGTACTTC	CSAPQAYEQYF
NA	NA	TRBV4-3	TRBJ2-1	TGCGCCAGCAGCCAAGAGATCTTCTACAATGAGCAGTTCTTC	CASSQEIFYNEQFF
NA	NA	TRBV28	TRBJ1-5	TGTGCCAGCAGTCTACACAGGTATCAGCCCCAGCATTTT	CASSLHRYQPQHF
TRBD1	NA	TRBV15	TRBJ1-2	TGTGCCACCAGCGAACACCAGAGGGACAGCTATGGCTACACCTTC	CATSEHQRDSYGYTF
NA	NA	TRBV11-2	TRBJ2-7	TGTGCCAGCAGCTGGGCAGCATCCTTCTACGAGCAGTACTTC	CASSWAASFYEQYF
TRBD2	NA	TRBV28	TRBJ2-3	TGTGCCAGCAGTGCCCGACTAGCGGGAGACCCAGATACGCAGTATTTT	CASSARLAGDPDTQYF
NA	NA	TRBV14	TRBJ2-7	TGTGCCAGCAGCCTTCAACCCGTGGACCCGCGAACCTACGAGCAGTACTTC	CASSLQPVDPRTYEQYF
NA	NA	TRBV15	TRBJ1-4	TGTGCCACCAGCTCCCACGGTTTAACTAATGAAAAACTGTTTTTT	CATSSHGLTNEKLFF
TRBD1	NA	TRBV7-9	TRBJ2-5	TGTGCCAGCGGAACCGGGACAGGGGATTCACAAGAGACCCAGTACTTC	CASGTGTGDSQETQYF
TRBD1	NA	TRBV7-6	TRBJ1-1	TGTGCCAGCAGCTCGGGGACAGGAACCGAAGCTTTCTTT	CASSSGTGTEAFF
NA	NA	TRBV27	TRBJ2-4	TGTGCCAGCAGCCTCCTGGGGGCCAGGTCTCTAAACATTCAGTACTTC	CASSLLGARSLNIQYF
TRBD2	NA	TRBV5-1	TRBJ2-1	TGCGCCAGCAGCTGGCGACTAGCCCTGGAGGAGCAGTTCTTC	CASSWRLALEEQFF
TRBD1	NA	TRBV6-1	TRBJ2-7	TGTGCCAGCAGTGGCGAAAGCGACAGGGGAACCTACGAGCAGTACTTC	CASSGESDRGTYEQYF
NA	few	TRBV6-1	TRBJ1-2	TGTGCCAGCAGTGAAACTGGGAAGGGTAACTATGGCTACACCTTC	CASSETGKGNYGYTF
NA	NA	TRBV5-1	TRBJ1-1	TGCGCCAGCAGCCCGTCCCGGGCCTGGTTGATGAACACTGAAGCTTTCTTT	CASSPSRAWLMNTEAFF